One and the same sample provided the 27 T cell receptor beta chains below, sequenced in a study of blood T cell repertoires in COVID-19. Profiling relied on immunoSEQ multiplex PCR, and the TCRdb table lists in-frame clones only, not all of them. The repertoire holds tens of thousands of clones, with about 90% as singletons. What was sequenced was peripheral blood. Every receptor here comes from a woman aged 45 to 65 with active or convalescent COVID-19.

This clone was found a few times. The CDR3: CASSLRASGDSYNEQFF. CDR3 sequence (DNA): TGTGCCAGCAGCCTTCGCGCTAGCGGGGACTCCTACAATGAGCAGTTCTTC. The V call is TRBV6-4, the J call TRBJ2-1; TRBD2 matches 9 bases. V shed 6 bases and J 0 bases; nucleotides not matched to a gene: 9. The CDR3 spans 17 residues. CDR1 MRHNA and CDR2 SNTAGT come from the germline V gene.

The CDR3 is CASSPADREAFF. The CDR3 nucleotides read TGTGCCAGCTCACCAGCGGACAGGGAAGCTTTCTTT. This sequence joins TRBV18 and TRBJ1-1, with 7 nucleotides matching TRBD1. The CDR3 runs to 12 residues. V lost 2 bases to trimming and J lost 8 bases; unmatched junction nucleotides: 2. Germline CDR1 reads KGHSH; CDR2 reads LQKENI.

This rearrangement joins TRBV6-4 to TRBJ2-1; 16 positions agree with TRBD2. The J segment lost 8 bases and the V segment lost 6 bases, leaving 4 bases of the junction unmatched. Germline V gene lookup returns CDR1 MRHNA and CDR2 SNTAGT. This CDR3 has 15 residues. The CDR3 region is CASSGTSGGADEQFF. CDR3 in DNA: TGTGCCAGCAGCGGGACTAGCGGGGGGGCCGATGAGCAGTTCTTC.

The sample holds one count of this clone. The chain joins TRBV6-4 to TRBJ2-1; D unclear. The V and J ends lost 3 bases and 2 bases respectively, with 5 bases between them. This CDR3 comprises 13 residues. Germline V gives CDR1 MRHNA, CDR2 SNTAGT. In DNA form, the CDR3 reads TGTGCCAGCAGTGAATACACCTACAATGAGCAGTTCTTC. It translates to CASSEYTYNEQFF.

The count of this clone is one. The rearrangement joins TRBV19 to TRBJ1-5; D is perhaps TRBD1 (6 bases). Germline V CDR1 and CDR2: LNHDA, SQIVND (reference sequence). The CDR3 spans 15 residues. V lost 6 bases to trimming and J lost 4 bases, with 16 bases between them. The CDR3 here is CASRVRDTFNQPQHF. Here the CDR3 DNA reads TGTGCCAGTAGAGTCCGGGACACTTTTAATCAGCCCCAGCATTTT.

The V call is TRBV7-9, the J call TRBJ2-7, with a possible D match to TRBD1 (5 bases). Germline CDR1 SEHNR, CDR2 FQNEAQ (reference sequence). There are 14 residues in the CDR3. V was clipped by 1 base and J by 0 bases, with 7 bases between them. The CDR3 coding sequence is TGTGCCAGCAGCTTAGACAGGAGCTCCTACGAGCAGTACTTC. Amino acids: CASSLDRSSYEQYF.

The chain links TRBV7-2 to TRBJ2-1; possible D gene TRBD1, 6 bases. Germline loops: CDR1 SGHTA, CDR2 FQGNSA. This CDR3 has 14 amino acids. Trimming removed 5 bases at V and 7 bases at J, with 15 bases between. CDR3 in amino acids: CASSPQVRGNEQFF. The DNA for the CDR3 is TGTGCCAGCAGCCCACAGGTGAGGGGGAATGAGCAGTTCTTC.

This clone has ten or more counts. The CDR3 is CASSRSGDTLATEAFF. The CDR3 DNA reads as TGTGCCAGCTCACGCTCCGGGGACACCTTGGCCACTGAAGCTTTCTTT. The chain couples TRBV18 to TRBJ1-1, with D perhaps TRBD1 (6 bases). The CDR3 is 16 residues long. Germline CDR1 KGHSH, CDR2 LQKENI. V was pared by 4 bases and J by 4 bases, with 19 bases between.

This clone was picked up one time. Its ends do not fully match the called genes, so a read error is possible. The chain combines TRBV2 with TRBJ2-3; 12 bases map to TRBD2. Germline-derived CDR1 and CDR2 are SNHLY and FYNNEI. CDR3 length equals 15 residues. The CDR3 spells CASSKASGGAGTQYF. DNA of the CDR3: TGTGCCAGCAGTAAAGCTAGCGGGGGGGCCGGGACGCAGTATTTT.

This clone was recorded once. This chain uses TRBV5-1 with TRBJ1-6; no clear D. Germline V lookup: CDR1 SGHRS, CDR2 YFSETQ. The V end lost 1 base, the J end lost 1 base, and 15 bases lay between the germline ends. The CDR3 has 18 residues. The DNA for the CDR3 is TGCGCCAGCAGCTTGAGGGCGGTCGGAGGATCCTATAATTCACCCCTCCACTTT. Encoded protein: CASSLRAVGGSYNSPLHF.

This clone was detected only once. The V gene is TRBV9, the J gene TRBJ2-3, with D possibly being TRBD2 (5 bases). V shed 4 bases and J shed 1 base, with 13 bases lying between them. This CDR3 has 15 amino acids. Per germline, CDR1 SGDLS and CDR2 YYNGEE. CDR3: CASSSRRAGTDTQYF. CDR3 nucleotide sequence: TGTGCCAGCAGCTCTCGGCGGGCCGGCACAGATACGCAGTATTTT.

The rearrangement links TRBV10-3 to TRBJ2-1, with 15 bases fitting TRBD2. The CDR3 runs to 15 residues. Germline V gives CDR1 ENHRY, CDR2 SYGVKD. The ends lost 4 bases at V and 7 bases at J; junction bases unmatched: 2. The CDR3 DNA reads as TGTGCCATCAGTGGGACTAGCGGGGGGGCTAATGAGCAGTTCTTC. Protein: CAISGTSGGANEQFF.

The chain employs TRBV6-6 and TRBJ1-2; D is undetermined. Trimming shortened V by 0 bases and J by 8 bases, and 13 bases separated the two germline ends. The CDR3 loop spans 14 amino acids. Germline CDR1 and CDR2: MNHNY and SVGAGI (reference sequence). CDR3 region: CASSYSLGASGYTF. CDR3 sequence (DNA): TGTGCCAGCAGTTACTCACTCGGAGCCTCAGGCTACACCTTC.

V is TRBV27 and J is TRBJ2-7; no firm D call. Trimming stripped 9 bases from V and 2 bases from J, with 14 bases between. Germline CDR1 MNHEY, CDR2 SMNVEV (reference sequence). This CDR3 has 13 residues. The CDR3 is CASTVAGAYEQYF. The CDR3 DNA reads TGTGCCAGTACCGTGGCAGGCGCCTACGAGCAGTACTTC.

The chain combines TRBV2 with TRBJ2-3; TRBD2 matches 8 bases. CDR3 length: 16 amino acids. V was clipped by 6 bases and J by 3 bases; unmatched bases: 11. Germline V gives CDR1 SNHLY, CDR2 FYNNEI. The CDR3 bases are TGTGCCAGCAGGGGCGGGGGGTTCCCCTTTACAGATACGCAGTATTTT. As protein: CASRGGGFPFTDTQYF.

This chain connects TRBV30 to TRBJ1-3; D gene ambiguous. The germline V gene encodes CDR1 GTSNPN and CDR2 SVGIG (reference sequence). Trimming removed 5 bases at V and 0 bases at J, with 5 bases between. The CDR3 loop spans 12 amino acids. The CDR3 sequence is CAWVASGNTIYF. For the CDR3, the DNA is TGTGCCTGGGTGGCCTCTGGAAACACCATATATTTT. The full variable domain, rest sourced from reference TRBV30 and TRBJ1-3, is SQTIHQWPATLVQPVGSPLSLECTVEGTSNPNLYWYRQAAGRGLQLLFYSVGIGQISSEVPQNLSASRPQDRQFILSSKKLLLSDSGFYLCAWVASGNTIYFGEGSWLTVV.

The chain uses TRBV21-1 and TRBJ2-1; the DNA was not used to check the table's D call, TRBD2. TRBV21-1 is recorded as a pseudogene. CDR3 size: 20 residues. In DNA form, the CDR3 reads TGTGCCAGCAGCACCCACTGCGAACTAGCGGGACTCCGTTCCTACAATGAGCAGTTCTTC. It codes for CASSTHCELAGLRSYNEQFF.

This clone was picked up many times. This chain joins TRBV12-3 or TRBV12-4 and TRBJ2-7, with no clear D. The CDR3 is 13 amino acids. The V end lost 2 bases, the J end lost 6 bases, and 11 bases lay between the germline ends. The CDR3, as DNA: TGTGCCAGCAGTTTATGGAGAAACTCCGAGCAGTACTTC. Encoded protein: CASSLWRNSEQYF.

In DNA, the CDR3 is TGTGCCAGCAGGATGGACAGGACTTCCTACGAGCAGTACTTC. Residues: CASRMDRTSYEQYF. The chain couples TRBV27 to TRBJ2-7, with TRBD1 identical over 7 bases. In germline, CDR1 is MNHEY, CDR2 SMNVEV (reference sequence). Trimming removed 6 bases from V and 1 base from J; junction bases left unmatched: 6. This CDR3 has 14 residues.

The CDR3 nucleotides read TGTGCCCCTAGGGGGACAGGGGGCGCAGAGACCCAGTACTTC. Amino acids: CAPRGTGGAETQYF. V is TRBV2 and J is TRBJ2-5, with 12 bases fitting TRBD1. V gave up 11 bases and J gave up 4 bases; unmatched junction bases: 8. The CDR3 is made up of 14 amino acids. The germline V gene has CDR1 SNHLY and CDR2 FYNNEI.

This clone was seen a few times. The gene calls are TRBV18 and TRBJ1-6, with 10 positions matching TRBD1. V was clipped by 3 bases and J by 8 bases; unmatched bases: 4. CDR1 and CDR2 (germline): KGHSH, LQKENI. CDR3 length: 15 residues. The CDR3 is CASSPLGQGDSPLHF. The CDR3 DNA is TGTGCCAGCTCACCTCTAGGACAGGGGGATTCACCCCTCCACTTT. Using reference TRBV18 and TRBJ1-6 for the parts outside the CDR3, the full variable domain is NAGVMQNPRHLVRRRGQEARLRCSPMKGHSHVYWYRQLPEEGLKFMVYLQKENIIDESGMPKERFSAEFPKEGPSILRIQQVVRGDSAAYFCASSPLGQGDSPLHFGNGTRLTVT.

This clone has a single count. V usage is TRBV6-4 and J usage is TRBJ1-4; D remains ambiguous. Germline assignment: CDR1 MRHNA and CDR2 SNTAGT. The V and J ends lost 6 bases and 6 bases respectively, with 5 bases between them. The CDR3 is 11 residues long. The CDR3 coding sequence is TGTGCCAGCAGGAACTATGAAAAACTGTTTTTT. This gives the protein CASRNYEKLFF.

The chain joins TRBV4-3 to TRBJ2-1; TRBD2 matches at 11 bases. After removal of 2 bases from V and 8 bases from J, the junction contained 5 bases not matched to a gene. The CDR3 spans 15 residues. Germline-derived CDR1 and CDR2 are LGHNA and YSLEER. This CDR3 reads CASSQNSGGADEQFF. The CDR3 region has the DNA TGCGCCAGCAGCCAAAATAGCGGGGGGGCTGATGAGCAGTTCTTC.

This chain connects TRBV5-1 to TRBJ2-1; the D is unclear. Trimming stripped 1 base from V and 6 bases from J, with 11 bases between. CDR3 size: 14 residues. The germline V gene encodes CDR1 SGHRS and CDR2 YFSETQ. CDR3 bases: TGCGCCAGCAGCTTGAGCACTCTAGGCAATGAGCAGTTCTTC. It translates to CASSLSTLGNEQFF.

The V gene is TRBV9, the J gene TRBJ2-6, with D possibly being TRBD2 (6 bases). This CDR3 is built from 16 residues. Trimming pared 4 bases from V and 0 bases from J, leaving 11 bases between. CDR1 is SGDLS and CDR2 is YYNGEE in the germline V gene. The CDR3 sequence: CASSSGGDSGANVLTF. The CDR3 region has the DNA TGTGCCAGCAGCTCGGGCGGGGACTCTGGGGCCAACGTCCTGACTTTC.

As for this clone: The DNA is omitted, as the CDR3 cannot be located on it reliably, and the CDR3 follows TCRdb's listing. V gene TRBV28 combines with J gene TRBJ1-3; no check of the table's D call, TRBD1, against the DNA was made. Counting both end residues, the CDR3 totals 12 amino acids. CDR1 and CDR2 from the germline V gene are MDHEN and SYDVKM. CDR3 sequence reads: CASSWGTGTGYF.

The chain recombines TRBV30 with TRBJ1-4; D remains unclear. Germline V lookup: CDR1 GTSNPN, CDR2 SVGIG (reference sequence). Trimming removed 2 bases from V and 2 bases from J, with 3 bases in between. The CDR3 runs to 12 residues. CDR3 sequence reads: CAWSPTNEKLFF. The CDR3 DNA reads TGTGCCTGGAGTCCGACTAATGAAAAACTGTTTTTT.